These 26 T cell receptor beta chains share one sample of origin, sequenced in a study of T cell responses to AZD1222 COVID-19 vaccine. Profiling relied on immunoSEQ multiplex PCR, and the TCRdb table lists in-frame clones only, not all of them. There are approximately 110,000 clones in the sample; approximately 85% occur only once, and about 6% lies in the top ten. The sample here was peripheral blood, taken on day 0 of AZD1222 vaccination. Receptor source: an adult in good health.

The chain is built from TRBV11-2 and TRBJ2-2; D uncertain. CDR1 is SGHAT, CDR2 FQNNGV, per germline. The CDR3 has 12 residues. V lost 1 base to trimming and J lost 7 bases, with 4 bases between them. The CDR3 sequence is CASSLVGGELFF. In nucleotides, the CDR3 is TGTGCCAGCAGCTTAGTGGGCGGGGAGCTGTTTTTT.

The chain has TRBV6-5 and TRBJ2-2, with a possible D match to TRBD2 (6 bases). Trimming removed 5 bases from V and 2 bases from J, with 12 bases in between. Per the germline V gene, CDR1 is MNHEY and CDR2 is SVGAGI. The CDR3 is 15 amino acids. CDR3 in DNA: TGTGCCAGCAGTCCGTGGGGGGAAAACACCGGGGAGCTGTTTTTT. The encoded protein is CASSPWGENTGELFF.

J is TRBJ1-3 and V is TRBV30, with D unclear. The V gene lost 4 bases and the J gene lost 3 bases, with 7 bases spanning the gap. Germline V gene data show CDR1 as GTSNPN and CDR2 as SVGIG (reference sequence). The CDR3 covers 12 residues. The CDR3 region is CAWNYYGNTIYF. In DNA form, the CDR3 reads TGTGCCTGGAACTACTATGGAAACACCATATATTTT.

CDR3 sequence reads: CASRRVPGTSGGLSYNEQFF. The CDR3, as DNA: TGTGCCAGCAGGAGGGTGCCTGGGACTAGCGGGGGGCTCTCCTACAATGAGCAGTTCTTC. The rearrangement links TRBV2 to TRBJ2-1; 15 bases map to TRBD2. Germline CDR1 SNHLY, CDR2 FYNNEI. The V gene end was trimmed by 6 bases and the J gene end by 0 bases; junction bases not matched to a gene: 12. This CDR3 is 20 amino acids long. The entire variable domain, with the rest obtained from reference TRBV2 and TRBJ2-1, is as follows: EPEVTQTPSHQVTQMGQEVILRCVPISNHLYFYWYRQILGQKVEFLVSFYNNEISEKSEIFDDQFSVERPDGSNFTLKIRSTKLEDSAMYFCASRRVPGTSGGLSYNEQFFGPGTRLTVL.

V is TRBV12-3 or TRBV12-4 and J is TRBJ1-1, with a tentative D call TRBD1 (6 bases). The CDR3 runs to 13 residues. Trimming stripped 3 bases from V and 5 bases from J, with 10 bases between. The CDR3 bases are TGTGCCAGCAGTTTGGGGGGGGCTACTGAAGCTTTCTTT. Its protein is CASSLGGATEAFF.

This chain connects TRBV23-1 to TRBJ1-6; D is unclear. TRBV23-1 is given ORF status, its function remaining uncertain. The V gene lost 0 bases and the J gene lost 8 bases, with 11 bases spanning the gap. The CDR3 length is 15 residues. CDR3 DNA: TGCGCCAGCAGTCAATCGGGCACCTTATATTCACCCCTCCACTTT. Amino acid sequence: CASSQSGTLYSPLHF.

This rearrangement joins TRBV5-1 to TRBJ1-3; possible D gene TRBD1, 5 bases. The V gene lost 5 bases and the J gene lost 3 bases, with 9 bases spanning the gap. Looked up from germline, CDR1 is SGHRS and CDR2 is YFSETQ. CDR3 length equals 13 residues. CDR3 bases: TGCGCCAGCAGAGAGGGGATTGGAAACACCATATATTTT. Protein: CASREGIGNTIYF.

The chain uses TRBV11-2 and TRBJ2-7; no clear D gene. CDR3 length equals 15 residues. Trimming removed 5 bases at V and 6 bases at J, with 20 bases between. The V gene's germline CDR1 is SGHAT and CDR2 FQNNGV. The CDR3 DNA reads TGTGCCAGCAGCCCATATTACGAGATCCCTACCGAGCAGTACTTC. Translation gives CASSPYYEIPTEQYF.

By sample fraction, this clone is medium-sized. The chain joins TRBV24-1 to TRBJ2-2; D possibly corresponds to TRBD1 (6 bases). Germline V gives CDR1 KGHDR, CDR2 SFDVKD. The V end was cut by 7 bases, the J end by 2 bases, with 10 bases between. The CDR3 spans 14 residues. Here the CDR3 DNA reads TGTGCCACCAGCCGGGGACAAAACACCGGGGAGCTGTTTTTT. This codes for CATSRGQNTGELFF.

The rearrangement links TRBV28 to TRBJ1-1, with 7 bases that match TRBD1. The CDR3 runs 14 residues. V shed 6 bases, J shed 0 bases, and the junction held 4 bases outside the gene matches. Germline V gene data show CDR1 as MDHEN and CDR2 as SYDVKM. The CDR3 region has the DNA TGTGCCAGCAGGTACAGGGGTATGAACACTGAAGCTTTCTTT. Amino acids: CASRYRGMNTEAFF.

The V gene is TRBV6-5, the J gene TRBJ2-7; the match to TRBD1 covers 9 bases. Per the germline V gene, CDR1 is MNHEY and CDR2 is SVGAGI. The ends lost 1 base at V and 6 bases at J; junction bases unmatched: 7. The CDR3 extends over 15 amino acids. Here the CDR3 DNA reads TGTGCCAGCAGTTACTACAACAGGGGGCGCTTCGAGCAGTACTTC. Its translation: CASSYYNRGRFEQYF.

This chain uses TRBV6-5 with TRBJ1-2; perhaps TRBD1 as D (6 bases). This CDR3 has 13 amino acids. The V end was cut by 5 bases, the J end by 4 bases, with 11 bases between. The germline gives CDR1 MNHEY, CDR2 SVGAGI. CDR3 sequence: CASSLQDSYGYTF. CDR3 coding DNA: TGTGCCAGCAGTCTTCAGGACAGCTATGGCTACACCTTC.

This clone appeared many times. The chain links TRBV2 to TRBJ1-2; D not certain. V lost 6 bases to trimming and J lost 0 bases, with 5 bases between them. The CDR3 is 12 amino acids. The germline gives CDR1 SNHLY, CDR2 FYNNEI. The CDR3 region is CASSSSNYGYTF. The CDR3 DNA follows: TGTGCCAGCAGCAGCTCTAACTATGGCTACACCTTC. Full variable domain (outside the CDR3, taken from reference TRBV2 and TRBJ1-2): EPEVTQTPSHQVTQMGQEVILRCVPISNHLYFYWYRQILGQKVEFLVSFYNNEISEKSEIFDDQFSVERPDGSNFTLKIRSTKLEDSAMYFCASSSSNYGYTFGSGTRLTVV.

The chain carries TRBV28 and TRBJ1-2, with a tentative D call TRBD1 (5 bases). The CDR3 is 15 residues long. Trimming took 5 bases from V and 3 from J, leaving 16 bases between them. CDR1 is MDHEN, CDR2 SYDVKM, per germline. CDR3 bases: TGTGCCAGCAGTGACCCCACGGGGGGGGACTATGGCTACACCTTC. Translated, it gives CASSDPTGGDYGYTF.

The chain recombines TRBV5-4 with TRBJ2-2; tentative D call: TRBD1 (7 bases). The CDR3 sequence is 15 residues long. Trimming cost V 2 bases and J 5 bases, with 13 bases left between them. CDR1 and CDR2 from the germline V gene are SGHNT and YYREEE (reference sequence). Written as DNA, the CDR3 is TGTGCCAGCAGCTTAGGCAGGGGGAGGACCGGGGAGCTGTTTTTT. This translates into CASSLGRGRTGELFF.

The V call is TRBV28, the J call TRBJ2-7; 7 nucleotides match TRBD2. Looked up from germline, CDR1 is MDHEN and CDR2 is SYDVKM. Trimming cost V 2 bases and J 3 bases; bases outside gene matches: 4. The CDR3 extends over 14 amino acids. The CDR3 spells CASSLGGGRYEQYF. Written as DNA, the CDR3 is TGTGCCAGCAGTTTAGGGGGGGGTCGCTACGAGCAGTACTTC.

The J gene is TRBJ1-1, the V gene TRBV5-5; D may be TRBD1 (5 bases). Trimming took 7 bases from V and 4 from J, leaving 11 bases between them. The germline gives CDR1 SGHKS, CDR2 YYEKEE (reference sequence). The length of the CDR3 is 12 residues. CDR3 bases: TGTGCCAGCGGCTGGGGGGGCACTGAAGCTTTCTTT. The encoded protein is CASGWGGTEAFF.

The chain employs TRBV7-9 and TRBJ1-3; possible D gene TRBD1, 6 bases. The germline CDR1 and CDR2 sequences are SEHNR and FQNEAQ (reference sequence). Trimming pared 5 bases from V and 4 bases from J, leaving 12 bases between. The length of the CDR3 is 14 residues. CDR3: CASSPQGPGNTIYF. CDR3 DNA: TGTGCCAGCAGCCCACAGGGACCAGGAAACACCATATATTTT.

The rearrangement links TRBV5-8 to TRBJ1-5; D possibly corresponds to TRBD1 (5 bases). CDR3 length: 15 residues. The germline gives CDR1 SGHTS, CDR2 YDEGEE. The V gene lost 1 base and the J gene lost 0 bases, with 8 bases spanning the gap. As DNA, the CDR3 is TGTGCCAGCAGCTTGTCAGGGTATAGCAATCAGCCCCAGCATTTT. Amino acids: CASSLSGYSNQPQHF. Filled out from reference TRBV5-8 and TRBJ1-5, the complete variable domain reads EAGVTQSPTHLIKTRGQQATLRCSPISGHTSVYWYQQALGLGLQFLLWYDEGEERNRGNFPPRFSGRQFPNYSSELNVNALELEDSALYLCASSLSGYSNQPQHFGDGTRLSIL.

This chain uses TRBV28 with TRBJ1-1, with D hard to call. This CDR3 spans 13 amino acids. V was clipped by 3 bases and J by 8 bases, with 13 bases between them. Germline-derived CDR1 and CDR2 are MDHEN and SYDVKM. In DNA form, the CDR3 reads TGTGCCAGCAGTTTCGTTTGGATGAAAGAAGCTTTCTTT. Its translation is CASSFVWMKEAFF.

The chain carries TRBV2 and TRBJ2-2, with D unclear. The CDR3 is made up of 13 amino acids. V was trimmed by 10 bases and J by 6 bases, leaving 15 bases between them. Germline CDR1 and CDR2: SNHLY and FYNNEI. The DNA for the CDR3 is TGTGCCACCAGGACCGGGCCCCCCGGGGAGCTGTTTTTT. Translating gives CATRTGPPGELFF.

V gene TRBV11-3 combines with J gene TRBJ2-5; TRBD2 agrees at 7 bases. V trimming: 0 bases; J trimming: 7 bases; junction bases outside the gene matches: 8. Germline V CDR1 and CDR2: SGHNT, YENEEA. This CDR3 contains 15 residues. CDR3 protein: CASSLDWTREGTQYF. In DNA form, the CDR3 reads TGTGCCAGCAGCTTAGATTGGACTAGGGAGGGGACCCAGTACTTC.

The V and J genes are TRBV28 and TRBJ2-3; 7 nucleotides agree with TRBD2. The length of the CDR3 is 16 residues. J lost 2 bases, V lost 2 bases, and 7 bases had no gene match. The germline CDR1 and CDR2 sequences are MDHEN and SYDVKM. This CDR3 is CASSLEGRGYTDTQYF. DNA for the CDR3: TGTGCCAGCAGTTTAGAGGGGCGGGGGTACACAGATACGCAGTATTTT.

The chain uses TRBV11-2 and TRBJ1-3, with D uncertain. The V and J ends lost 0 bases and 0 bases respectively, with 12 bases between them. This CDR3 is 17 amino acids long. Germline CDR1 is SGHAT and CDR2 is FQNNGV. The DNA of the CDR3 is TGTGCCAGCAGCTTAGATCCTGAGACGAGCTCTGGAAACACCATATATTTT. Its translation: CASSLDPETSSGNTIYF.

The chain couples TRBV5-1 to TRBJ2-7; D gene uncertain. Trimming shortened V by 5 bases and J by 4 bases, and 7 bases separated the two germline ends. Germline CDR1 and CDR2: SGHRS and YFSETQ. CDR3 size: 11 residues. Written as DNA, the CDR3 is TGCGCCAGCAGTTTTAGATACGAGCAGTACTTC. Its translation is CASSFRYEQYF.

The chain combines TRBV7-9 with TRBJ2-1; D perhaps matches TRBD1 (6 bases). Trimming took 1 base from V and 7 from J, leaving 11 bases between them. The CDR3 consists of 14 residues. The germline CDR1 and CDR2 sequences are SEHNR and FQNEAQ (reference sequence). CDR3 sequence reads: CASSLGRTENEQFF. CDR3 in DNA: TGTGCCAGCAGCTTAGGAAGGACAGAAAATGAGCAGTTCTTC.